This TCR beta chain was captured by sequencing in a study of shared clonotypes between healthy human individuals. Study-wide context: CD4 naive cells filled three plates per donor, CD4 memory three, CD8 naive two and CD8 memory one.

All of the donors resided in Nashville, Tennessee, and each was a Caucasian adult. Researchers partitioned CD4+ cells into CD45RA+ naive and CD45RA-negative memory subsets. The data were produced by immunoSEQ multiplex PCR, yet TCRdb's version contains in-frame clones alone and is incomplete. This repertoire shows roughly 520,000 clones, 90% to 96% found once; its top ten account for about 0.068%. In regard to this clone: Its target is not known.

Study-level findings and limits: Generation probabilities were higher for clonotypes shared across all four sorted-subset donors than for unshared ones.

Sequenced material: naive CD4+ T cells sorted from blood. Documented subset: CD45RA+ positively selected. The source of this sequence is a woman between 25 and 40 years old in good health.

For the CDR3, the DNA is TGTGCAAGTCGCTTGACAGGGGATGCCGACGATAGTGAAAAACTGTTTTTT. This translates into CASRLTGDADDSEKLFF. J is TRBJ1-4 and V is TRBV12-2; the DNA was not compared with TRBD1, the D call given in the table. TRBV12-2 is listed as a pseudogene. This CDR3 comprises 17 residues.